Listed here is a single TCR beta chain. In the PCR, 60 Vbeta and 13 Jbeta primers were used. Some clones are missing from TCRdb's copy, which holds only in-frame ones; the method was immunoSEQ multiplex PCR. Recorded for this sample: approximately 120,000 clones. This sample stems from a study of cytomegalovirus exposure and HLA in healthy donors. Per germline, CDR1 MNHEY and CDR2 SMNVEV (reference sequence). V was pared by 3 bases and J by 10 bases, with 7 bases of the junction left unmatched. The CDR3 contains 14 residues. This rearrangement joins TRBV27 to TRBJ2-1; 9 bases align to TRBD2. The clonotype comes from a man aged 18 to 29 in good health and CMV-seronegative. Sequenced sample: PBMCs. CDR3 loop: CASSFSLAGPEQFF. The CDR3, as DNA: TGTGCCAGCAGTTTCAGCCTAGCGGGACCCGAGCAGTTCTTC.